The rows below give T cell receptor beta chains drawn from one sample of a study of cytomegalovirus exposure and HLA in healthy donors. Using immunoSEQ multiplex PCR, the repertoire was profiled, and TCRdb retains in-frame clones only, with some absent. The table records over 200,000 clones, 80% to 90% of them present only once. The specimen was PBMCs. All receptors come from a young woman in good health and CMV-seropositive. CDR3s include the opening cysteine and the closing phenylalanine or tryptophan. Fields, in order: V gene, D gene, clone size, J gene, CDR3 DNA, CDR3 protein. D genes are given only for firm matches. The size entry is marked missing in some rows and otherwise reads once, few, many or a size class.

V: TRBV9
D: TRBD1
size: -
J: TRBJ2-7
DNA: TGTGCCAGCAGCGGGACAGGGCCCTACGAGCAGTACTTC
CDR3: CASSGTGPYEQYF

V: TRBV16
D: TRBD2
size: -
J: TRBJ2-1
DNA: TGTGCCAGCAGCCCCTACTTAGCGGGAGCCGCCAATGAGCAGTTCTTC
CDR3: CASSPYLAGAANEQFF

V: TRBV27
D: -
size: -
J: TRBJ2-7
DNA: TGTGCCAGCAGTTTAACACAGAGCTCCTACGAGCAGTACTTC
CDR3: CASSLTQSSYEQYF

V: TRBV2
D: -
size: few
J: TRBJ1-5
DNA: TGTGCCAGCACCCCGACAGAAAGCAATCAGCCCCAGCATTTT
CDR3: CASTPTESNQPQHF

V: TRBV27
D: -
size: -
J: TRBJ2-1
DNA: TGTGCCAGCAGTTTCGGACTGAGTGAGCAGTTCTTC
CDR3: CASSFGLSEQFF

V: TRBV18
D: TRBD1
size: -
J: TRBJ2-2
DNA: TGTGCCAGCTCACCATCTACAGGGGGGACCGGGGAGCTGTTTTTT
CDR3: CASSPSTGGTGELFF

V: TRBV28
D: TRBD1
size: few
J: TRBJ1-4
DNA: TGTGCCAGCAGTAGACAGGGAGGTAATGAAAAACTGTTTTTT
CDR3: CASSRQGGNEKLFF

V: TRBV2
D: TRBD1
size: -
J: TRBJ2-3
DNA: TGTGCCAGCAGGAGTGTGGGACAGGGTATCGCAGATACGCAGTATTTT
CDR3: CASRSVGQGIADTQYF

V: TRBV27
D: -
size: -
J: TRBJ1-2
DNA: TGTGCCAGCAGTTCCGGTCCCTATGGCTACACCTTC
CDR3: CASSSGPYGYTF

V: TRBV28
D: TRBD1
size: -
J: TRBJ2-7
DNA: TGTGCCAGCACCCCAAGGACAGGGAGCTCCTACGAGCAGTACTTC
CDR3: CASTPRTGSSYEQYF

V: TRBV5-1
D: TRBD1
size: -
J: TRBJ1-1
DNA: TGCGCCAGCAGCCCAGATAGGACAGGGTGGAACACTGAAGCTTTCTTT
CDR3: CASSPDRTGWNTEAFF

V: TRBV10-3
D: TRBD2
size: -
J: TRBJ2-1
DNA: TGTGCCATCAGCCAAGCGGGAGAGTACAATGAGCAGTTCTTC
CDR3: CAISQAGEYNEQFF

V: TRBV29-1
D: TRBD2
size: -
J: TRBJ2-7
DNA: TGCAGCGCGGGACTAGCGGGAGGCGAGCAGTACTTC
CDR3: CSAGLAGGEQYF

V: TRBV4-2
D: TRBD2
size: once
J: TRBJ2-5
DNA: TGTGCCAGCAGCCAAGGGGTGGGCCTTACTAGCGGGATGTGTGAGACCCAGTACTTC
CDR3: CASSQGVGLTSGMCETQYF

V: TRBV12-5
D: -
size: many
J: TRBJ2-7
DNA: TGTGCTAGTGGTTTGCTCAGAGGCCACGAGCAGTACTTC
CDR3: CASGLLRGHEQYF

V: TRBV5-1
D: TRBD2
size: once
J: TRBJ2-7
DNA: TGCGCCAGCAGCTTCTCTAGCGGGAGGGCCCTCGAGCAGTACTTC
CDR3: CASSFSSGRALEQYF

V: TRBV18
D: -
size: -
J: TRBJ2-3
DNA: TGTGCCAGCTCACCAGATAGTAACACAGATACGCAGTATTTT
CDR3: CASSPDSNTDTQYF

V: TRBV4-1
D: TRBD2
size: -
J: TRBJ2-1
DNA: TGCGCCAGTACCGGACTAGCGGGCTACTACAATGAGCAGTTCTTC
CDR3: CASTGLAGYYNEQFF

V: TRBV30
D: -
size: -
J: TRBJ2-1
DNA: TGTGCCTGGAGTGGGAGATCGGAAGGAGCCCTCCTAAGCTCCTACAATGAGCAGTTCTTC
CDR3: CAWSGRSEGALLSSYNEQFF

V: TRBV27
D: -
size: -
J: TRBJ1-3
DNA: TGTGCCAGCAGTTTATCGGGGGGGGCGCTTGGAAACACCATATATTTT
CDR3: CASSLSGGALGNTIYF

V: TRBV28
D: TRBD2
size: -
J: TRBJ2-7
DNA: TGTGCCAGCAGTTTTGATAGCGGGAGGTTCAACGAGCAGTACTTC
CDR3: CASSFDSGRFNEQYF

V: TRBV7-2
D: -
size: -
J: TRBJ2-7
DNA: TGTGCCAGCAGCCCCCTAGCAGAGGGAGGCTACGAGCAGTACTTC
CDR3: CASSPLAEGGYEQYF

V: TRBV27
D: -
size: -
J: TRBJ2-7
DNA: TGTGCCAGCAGTTCCCTAGGATCCGAGCAGTACTTC
CDR3: CASSSLGSEQYF

V: TRBV19
D: TRBD1
size: -
J: TRBJ2-7
DNA: TGTGCCAGTAGTAGCGGACAGGGTGCCTACGAGCAGTACTTC
CDR3: CASSSGQGAYEQYF

V: TRBV27
D: -
size: once
J: TRBJ1-2
DNA: TGTGCCAGCAGTCCCCGGGGGGCGATCTATGGCTACACCTTC
CDR3: CASSPRGAIYGYTF

V: TRBV10-3
D: TRBD2
size: -
J: TRBJ2-1
DNA: TGTGCCATCAGTGAAGGTCTAGCGGGATTTGAGCAGTTCTTC
CDR3: CAISEGLAGFEQFF

V: TRBV4-1
D: -
size: -
J: TRBJ2-5
DNA: TGCGCCAGCAGCCAAGATCTAGGGGGGGGGTCGTACCAAGAGACCCAGTACTTC
CDR3: CASSQDLGGGSYQETQYF

V: TRBV5-1
D: TRBD1
size: -
J: TRBJ1-1
DNA: TGCGCCAGCAGCCAACAGGGGGCGTACACTGAAGCTTTCTTT
CDR3: CASSQQGAYTEAFF

V: TRBV5-1
D: TRBD1
size: -
J: TRBJ2-1
DNA: TGCGCCAGCAGCTCCGGGACAGGGGAATTCGCCAATGAGCAGTTCTTC
CDR3: CASSSGTGEFANEQFF

V: TRBV5-1
D: TRBD2
size: -
J: TRBJ2-1
DNA: TGCGCCAGCAGCTTGGGGGGGAGGGCCGCCCCGGGCAATGAGCAGTTCTTC
CDR3: CASSLGGRAAPGNEQFF

V: TRBV2
D: -
size: -
J: TRBJ2-2
DNA: TGTGCCAGCAGTACTACCGGGGGAGCTGTTTTT
CDR3: CASSTTGGAVF

V: TRBV28
D: TRBD2
size: -
J: TRBJ2-7
DNA: TGTGCCAGCAGTCCATATGGACTAGCGGGAGGGCCGGCCTACGAGCAGTACTTC
CDR3: CASSPYGLAGGPAYEQYF

V: TRBV27
D: TRBD2
size: -
J: TRBJ2-3
DNA: TGTGCCAGCAGTTTATCTAGCGGGGCCCCTACAGATACGCAGTATTTT
CDR3: CASSLSSGAPTDTQYF

V: TRBV5-4
D: TRBD1
size: -
J: TRBJ2-7
DNA: TGTGCCAGCAGCACCCGGACAGGTTACGAGCAGTACTTC
CDR3: CASSTRTGYEQYF

V: TRBV4-2
D: TRBD2
size: -
J: TRBJ2-3
DNA: TGTGCCAGCAGCCAACGAACTAGCGGGAGAAATACGCAGTATTTT
CDR3: CASSQRTSGRNTQYF

V: TRBV2
D: -
size: -
J: TRBJ2-4
DNA: TGTGCCAGCAGCGACAGTTACAAAAACATTCAGTACTTC
CDR3: CASSDSYKNIQYF

V: TRBV4-2
D: TRBD2
size: -
J: TRBJ2-1
DNA: TGTGCCAGCAGCCAGGGGGGGGGAACCTACAATGAGCAGTTCTTC
CDR3: CASSQGGGTYNEQFF

V: TRBV19
D: TRBD1
size: -
J: TRBJ2-7
DNA: TGTGCCAGTAGCGAGGGACAGAGGTACGAGCAGTACTTC
CDR3: CASSEGQRYEQYF

V: TRBV5-1
D: -
size: -
J: TRBJ2-7
DNA: TGCGCCAGCAGCCCGCGGGGCCAGGCGCCCGGAGCCCGGTCCGAGCAGTACTTC
CDR3: CASSPRGQAPGARSEQYF

V: TRBV27
D: -
size: once
J: TRBJ2-7
DNA: TGTGCCAGCAGTTTGGGGCTCTTCGCCGAGCAGTACTTC
CDR3: CASSLGLFAEQYF

V: TRBV30
D: TRBD2
size: -
J: TRBJ2-3
DNA: TGTGCCTGGAGTGTGGGAACTAGCGGGAGGGCTACGGGTACGCAGTATTTT
CDR3: CAWSVGTSGRATGTQYF

V: TRBV19
D: -
size: -
J: TRBJ1-2
DNA: TGTGCCAGTCGTTCCCGAGGGTTACTCTATGGCTACACCTTC
CDR3: CASRSRGLLYGYTF

V: TRBV13
D: -
size: -
J: TRBJ1-2
DNA: TGTGCCAGCAGCATCGGGGGTGACTATGGCTACACCTTC
CDR3: CASSIGGDYGYTF

V: TRBV28
D: -
size: -
J: TRBJ2-7
DNA: TGTGCCAGCAGCCTCTCCCAGGCGGGTGAGCAGTACTTC
CDR3: CASSLSQAGEQYF

V: TRBV10-3
D: TRBD1
size: -
J: TRBJ1-5
DNA: TGTGCCATCAGCGAGGACAGGTATAGCAATCAGCCCCAGCATTTT
CDR3: CAISEDRYSNQPQHF

V: TRBV5-1
D: TRBD2
size: -
J: TRBJ2-2
DNA: TGCGCCAGCAGCACAAAACTAGCGGGAGAGTTTTCCGGGGAGCTGTTTTTT
CDR3: CASSTKLAGEFSGELFF

V: TRBV7-9
D: TRBD1
size: -
J: TRBJ1-2
DNA: TGTGCCAGCAGCCTTGGGACAGGGGACGACGGCTATGGCTACACCTTC
CDR3: CASSLGTGDDGYGYTF

V: TRBV11-2
D: TRBD2
size: once
J: TRBJ2-1
DNA: TGTGCCAGCAGCACGCCGGGACTAGCGTCCAATGAGCAGTTCTTC
CDR3: CASSTPGLASNEQFF

V: TRBV27
D: -
size: -
J: TRBJ2-3
DNA: TGTGCCAGCAGTTTATCGGCAGACAGTGGAGATACGCAGTATTTT
CDR3: CASSLSADSGDTQYF

V: TRBV19
D: -
size: -
J: TRBJ1-1
DNA: TGTGCCAGTAAAAACGGGGGGTGGAACACTGAAGCTTTCTTT
CDR3: CASKNGGWNTEAFF

V: TRBV28
D: -
size: -
J: TRBJ1-1
DNA: TGTGCCAGCAGTTACAGGGTGGGGACTGAAGCTTTCTTT
CDR3: CASSYRVGTEAFF

V: TRBV30
D: TRBD1
size: few
J: TRBJ1-1
DNA: TGTGCCTGGACCACGGACAGGTTGATCACTGAAGCTTTCTTT
CDR3: CAWTTDRLITEAFF

V: TRBV11-2
D: -
size: -
J: TRBJ2-2
DNA: TGTGCCAGCAGCTTACCGACAGCGCGGACCGGGGAGCTGTTTTTT
CDR3: CASSLPTARTGELFF

V: TRBV7-9
D: -
size: -
J: TRBJ2-5
DNA: TGTGCCAGCAGCTCCCGGGAGACCCAGTACTTC
CDR3: CASSSRETQYF

V: TRBV27
D: TRBD1
size: -
J: TRBJ1-3
DNA: TGTGCCAGCGCTGAACAGGGGCCATGGAACACCATATATTTT
CDR3: CASAEQGPWNTIYF

V: TRBV5-1
D: -
size: -
J: TRBJ1-2
DNA: TGCGCCAGCAAGGAGGGAGCCAACTATGGCTACACCTTC
CDR3: CASKEGANYGYTF

V: TRBV10-2
D: TRBD1
size: -
J: TRBJ2-7
DNA: TGCGCCAGCAGTCCCACAGGGGGCAAGTACGAGCAGTACTTC
CDR3: CASSPTGGKYEQYF

V: TRBV28
D: -
size: -
J: TRBJ2-7
DNA: TGTGCCAGCAGTTGGCTTGGAGGGGCGGGCTCCTACGAGCAGTACTTC
CDR3: CASSWLGGAGSYEQYF